These 10 T cell receptor beta chains were sequenced from one sample in a study of blood T cell repertoires in COVID-19. Data came from immunoSEQ multiplex PCR; TCRdb stores just in-frame clones and leaves some out. Of 240,000 or so clones listed, around 83% are singletons. The material sequenced was peripheral blood. Receptor source: a woman in her sixties with active or convalescent COVID-19.

This chain joins TRBV19 and TRBJ1-5; D possibly corresponds to TRBD1 (5 bases). The CDR3 consists of 14 residues. CDR1 and CDR2 from the germline V gene are LNHDA and SQIVND (reference sequence). V was shortened by 11 bases and J by 3 bases, with 17 bases between the two germline ends. CDR3 loop: CAAHPGGNNQPQHF. The DNA for the CDR3 is TGTGCCGCCCACCCGGGGGGTAACAATCAGCCCCAGCATTTT.

This clone was counted between two and nine times. The V call is TRBV11-2, the J call TRBJ1-2, with TRBD1 matching 8 bases. The CDR3 consists of 14 residues. CDR1 and CDR2 from the germline V gene are SGHAT and FQNNGV. V trimming: 3 bases; J trimming: 6 bases; junction bases outside the gene matches: 6. CDR3 sequence: CASSFWTGRDGYTF. CDR3 DNA sequence: TGTGCCAGCAGCTTTTGGACAGGGCGGGATGGCTACACCTTC. Supplemented by reference TRBV11-2 and TRBJ1-2, the full variable domain reads EAGVAQSPRYKIIEKRQSVAFWCNPISGHATLYWYQQILGQGPKLLIQFQNNGVVDDSQLPKDRFSAERLKGVDSTLKIQPAKLEDSAVYLCASSFWTGRDGYTFGSGTRLTVV.

This sequence joins TRBV4-3 and TRBJ2-2; tentatively, D is TRBD2 (6 bases). Germline values: CDR1 LGHNA, CDR2 YSLEER. V gave up 0 bases and J gave up 5 bases, with 10 bases separating them. The CDR3 consists of 15 residues. Written as DNA, the CDR3 is TGCGCCAGCAGCCAAGAGGCAGGGAGGACCGGGGAGCTGTTTTTT. Translating it yields CASSQEAGRTGELFF.

The V gene is TRBV18, the J gene TRBJ1-5; no clear D. Trimming removed 3 bases at V and 1 base at J, with 13 bases between. Germline V CDR1 and CDR2: KGHSH, LQKENI. The CDR3 loop spans 16 amino acids. The CDR3 here is CASSPVPPGSNQPQHF. The DNA of the CDR3 is TGTGCCAGCTCACCCGTCCCTCCGGGAAGCAATCAGCCCCAGCATTTT. Full variable domain (missing parts from reference TRBV18 and TRBJ1-5): NAGVMQNPRHLVRRRGQEARLRCSPMKGHSHVYWYRQLPEEGLKFMVYLQKENIIDESGMPKERFSAEFPKEGPSILRIQQVVRGDSAAYFCASSPVPPGSNQPQHFGDGTRLSIL.

The rearrangement uses TRBV2 and TRBJ2-5; 7 nucleotides align to TRBD2. The CDR3 is made up of 15 amino acids. J gave up 4 bases and V 3 bases, and 8 bases lay outside the gene matches. The germline V gene encodes CDR1 SNHLY and CDR2 FYNNEI. The CDR3 region is CASSELRTRRETQYF. The CDR3 DNA follows: TGTGCCAGCAGTGAGCTCCGGACTAGGAGAGAGACCCAGTACTTC.

J is TRBJ1-5 and V is TRBV6-1, with 8 positions matching TRBD1. V lost 7 bases and J lost 4; bases outside the gene matches: 9. Germline V gene sequence: CDR1 MNHNS, CDR2 SASEGT. The CDR3 is 15 residues long. Here the CDR3 DNA reads TGTGCCAGCACAGGGACGGGACAGGAGAATCAGCCCCAGCATTTT. It codes for CASTGTGQENQPQHF.

The DNA for the CDR3 is TGTGCCAGCAGCGCTCCCGGGGCCGGGGAGCTGTTTTTT. It translates to CASSAPGAGELFF. The J gene is TRBJ2-2, the V gene TRBV5-4; tentative D call: TRBD2 (5 bases). Trimming removed 4 bases from V and 6 bases from J, with 10 bases in between. The CDR3 is 13 amino acids. Germline-derived CDR1 and CDR2 are SGHNT and YYREEE (reference sequence).

The CDR3 sequence: CASSSYRGGNNSPLHF. The CDR3 DNA is TGTGCCAGCAGTTCGTACAGGGGGGGGAATAATTCACCCCTCCACTTT. The chain has TRBV27 and TRBJ1-6; TRBD1 matches at 8 bases. Germline V lookup: CDR1 MNHEY, CDR2 SMNVEV (reference sequence). This CDR3 is 16 amino acids long. The trim removed 4 bases at V and 5 bases at J, leaving 7 bases unmatched.

The chain is built from TRBV4-1 and TRBJ2-5; D is undetermined. Trimming cost V 4 bases and J 4 bases, with 10 bases left between them. Germline V lookup: CDR1 MGHRA, CDR2 YSYEKL. This CDR3 is 13 amino acids long. Written as DNA, the CDR3 is TGCGCCAGCAGCCCCCTTTTCGGAGAGACCCAGTACTTC. Translation: CASSPLFGETQYF.

J is TRBJ1-2 and V is TRBV7-6; no definite D call. The CDR3 totals 15 residues. V was shortened by 3 bases and J by 1 base, with 12 bases between the two germline ends. Germline-derived CDR1 and CDR2 are SGHVS and FNYEAQ. The CDR3 DNA sequence: TGTGCCAGCAGCTTTAGTTTGTCTCTTAACTATGGCTACACCTTC. Translated: CASSFSLSLNYGYTF.